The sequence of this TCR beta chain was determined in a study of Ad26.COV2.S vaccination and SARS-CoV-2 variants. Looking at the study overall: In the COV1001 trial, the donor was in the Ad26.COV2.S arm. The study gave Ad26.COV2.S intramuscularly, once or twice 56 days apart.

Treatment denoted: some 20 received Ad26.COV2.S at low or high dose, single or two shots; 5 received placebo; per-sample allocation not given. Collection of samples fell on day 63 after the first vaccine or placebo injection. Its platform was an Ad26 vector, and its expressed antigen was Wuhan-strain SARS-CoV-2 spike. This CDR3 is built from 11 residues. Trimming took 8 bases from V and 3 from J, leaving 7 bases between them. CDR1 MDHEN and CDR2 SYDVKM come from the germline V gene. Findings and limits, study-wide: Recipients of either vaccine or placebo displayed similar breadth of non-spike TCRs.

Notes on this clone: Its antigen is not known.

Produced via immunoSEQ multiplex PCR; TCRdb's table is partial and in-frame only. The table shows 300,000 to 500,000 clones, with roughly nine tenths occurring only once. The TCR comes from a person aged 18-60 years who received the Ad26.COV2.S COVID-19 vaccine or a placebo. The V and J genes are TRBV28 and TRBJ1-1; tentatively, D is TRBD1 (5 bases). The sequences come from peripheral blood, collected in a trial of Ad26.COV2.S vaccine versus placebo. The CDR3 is CASGGDTEAFF. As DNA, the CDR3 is TGTGCCAGCGGGGGGGACACTGAAGCTTTCTTT.